Following are 19 T cell receptor beta chains from one sample sequenced in a study of OX40 agonist ivuxolimab in advanced cancers. Here immunoSEQ multiplex PCR was the method, and the copy in TCRdb shows in-frame clones only, minus some. The table records 70,000 or so clones, roughly 92% of them present only once. This sample comprised CD4+ or CD8+ T cells sorted from blood, obtained in a trial of the OX40 agonist ivuxolimab. The source of these receptors is an adult with an advanced solid tumor such as melanoma, head and neck, liver or kidney cancer.

The rearrangement uses TRBV7-2 and TRBJ2-2; no clear D. This CDR3 region has 14 residues. V was trimmed by 5 bases and J by 0 bases, leaving 7 bases between them. The germline V gene encodes CDR1 SGHTA and CDR2 FQGNSA. CDR3 nucleotides: TGTGCCAGCAGCCGCGGACCGAACACCGGGGAGCTGTTTTTT. Translation gives CASSRGPNTGELFF.

The rearrangement joins TRBV5-5 to TRBJ1-5; 7 nucleotides match TRBD1. The CDR3 covers 15 residues. Germline V gene sequence: CDR1 SGHKS, CDR2 YYEKEE (reference sequence). The V and J ends lost 2 bases and 2 bases, in that order; junction bases with no gene match: 4. The CDR3 DNA sequence: TGTGCCAGCAGCTTTATGACAGGGCGCAATCAGCCCCAGCATTTT. Translating it yields CASSFMTGRNQPQHF.

This clone was seen once. The V gene is TRBV27, the J gene TRBJ1-2; D is uncertain. Trimming took off 3 bases at V and 8 bases at J, with 13 bases between the two ends. The CDR3 has 13 residues. In germline, CDR1 is MNHEY, CDR2 SMNVEV (reference sequence). CDR3 protein: CASSFSLGRGYTF. CDR3 coding DNA: TGTGCCAGCAGTTTCTCCCTAGGTCGGGGCTACACCTTC.

The gene calls are TRBV11-2 and TRBJ2-5, with a weak D call TRBD2 (6 bases). Germline CDR1 and CDR2: SGHAT and FQNNGV. This CDR3 region has 14 residues. V was trimmed by 5 bases and J by 3 bases, leaving 13 bases between them. CDR3 loop: CASSRNGGKETQYF. The CDR3 DNA sequence: TGTGCCAGCAGCAGAAACGGGGGTAAAGAGACCCAGTACTTC.

The rearrangement links TRBV9 to TRBJ1-1; 9 bases align to TRBD1. V shed 4 bases, J shed 1 base, and the junction held 5 bases outside the gene matches. The CDR3 is made up of 15 amino acids. Germline CDR1 is SGDLS and CDR2 is YYNGEE. The CDR3 region is CASSSHRGPNTEAFF. DNA of the CDR3: TGTGCCAGCAGCTCACACAGGGGGCCGAACACTGAAGCTTTCTTT.

This clone was recorded only once. The chain couples TRBV7-8 to TRBJ1-5; unclear D gene. The length of the CDR3 is 16 residues. Trimming cost V 0 bases and J 1 base, with 10 bases left between them. Germline V gene sequence: CDR1 SGHVS, CDR2 FQNEAQ. The CDR3: CASSLAIGLSNQPQHF. CDR3 coding DNA: TGTGCCAGCAGCTTAGCGATAGGATTAAGCAATCAGCCCCAGCATTTT.

The chain is built from TRBV27 and TRBJ2-7, with 8 bases identical to TRBD1. Germline CDR1 MNHEY, CDR2 SMNVEV (reference sequence). Trimming removed 6 bases from V and 2 bases from J; junction bases left unmatched: 6. This CDR3 spans 14 amino acids. The DNA of the CDR3 is TGTGCCAGCAGCAAAGGGACAGGCACCTACGAGCAGTACTTC. This sequence encodes CASSKGTGTYEQYF.

Only a few counts were recorded for this clone. The chain employs TRBV6-1 and TRBJ1-6; D might be TRBD1 (6 bases). The germline CDR1 and CDR2 sequences are MNHNS and SASEGT. The CDR3 consists of 18 residues. Trimming removed 2 bases from V and 1 base from J, with 15 bases in between. The CDR3 region is CASSESRGGASYNSPLHF. The CDR3 DNA sequence: TGTGCCAGCAGTGAAAGTCGTGGGGGCGCGTCCTATAATTCACCCCTCCACTTT.

This chain joins TRBV5-6 and TRBJ2-2; no clear D gene. Germline V gene sequence: CDR1 SGHDT, CDR2 YYEEEE. Trimming removed 1 base at V and 3 bases at J, with 10 bases between. The CDR3 is 15 residues long. The CDR3 DNA sequence: TGTGCCAGCAGCTTGTGGGGTCGAGACACCGGGGAGCTGTTTTTT. As protein: CASSLWGRDTGELFF.

Regarding this clone: The conserved phenylalanine or tryptophan is not found at the CDR3 terminus, so this likely reflects a read error. This rearrangement joins TRBV6-1 to TRBJ1-2, with no clear D. V was pared by 6 bases and J by 3 bases, with 11 bases between. This CDR3 region has 13 residues. Germline CDR1 and CDR2: MNHNS and SASEGT. This CDR3 is CASRGAGDYGYTL. The CDR3 region has the DNA TGTGCCAGCAGAGGTGCAGGTGACTATGGCTACACCCTC.

J is TRBJ1-1 and V is TRBV5-1, with D perhaps TRBD1 (6 bases). Trimming cost V 0 bases and J 1 base, with 13 bases left between them. Germline lookup yields CDR1 SGHRS and CDR2 YFSETQ. The length of the CDR3 is 16 residues. DNA for the CDR3: TGCGCCAGCAGCTTGGAGGGGACAAGGCAGAACACTGAAGCTTTCTTT. Translating gives CASSLEGTRQNTEAFF. The variable domain in full, with the rest retrieved from reference TRBV5-1 and TRBJ1-1, is KAGVTQTPRYLIKTRGQQVTLSCSPISGHRSVSWYQQTPGQGLQFLFEYFSETQRNKGNFPGRFSGRQFSNSRSEMNVSTLELGDSALYLCASSLEGTRQNTEAFFGQGTRLTVV.

The chain is built from TRBV7-3 and TRBJ2-3; TRBD2 matches at 11 bases. CDR1 and CDR2 from the germline V gene are SGHTA and FQGTGA. The CDR3 runs 18 residues. J was trimmed by 4 bases and V by 0 bases; bases with no gene match: 9. The CDR3 DNA follows: TGTGCCAGCAGCTTAACGGCACTAGCGGGAGTTGGGGCAGATACGCAGTATTTT. It specifies CASSLTALAGVGADTQYF.

This rearrangement joins TRBV11-3 to TRBJ2-1; 8 bases agree with TRBD2. This CDR3 spans 14 amino acids. From germline, CDR1 is SGHNT and CDR2 YENEEA. Trimming took 4 bases from V and 7 from J; bases not matched to a gene: 6. In DNA, the CDR3 is TGTGCCAGCAGCTCCGGGAGGGCCGAAAATGAGCAGTTCTTC. It encodes CASSSGRAENEQFF.

This clone was observed once. The chain links TRBV28 to TRBJ1-5; a weak D match, TRBD1 (5 bases). Germline CDR1 MDHEN, CDR2 SYDVKM. V was shortened by 6 bases and J by 3 bases, with 9 bases between the two germline ends. The CDR3 runs 13 residues. As DNA, the CDR3 is TGTGCCAGCAGGCCAGGGTTCAATCAGCCCCAGCATTTT. It specifies CASRPGFNQPQHF.

This clone was detected only once. This chain connects TRBV5-4 to TRBJ2-7; 13 bases fit TRBD2. The CDR3 runs to 16 residues. CDR1 is SGHNT, CDR2 YYREEE, per germline (reference sequence). V was clipped by 0 bases and J by 5 bases; unmatched bases: 5. CDR3 region: CASSLVLAGGFHEQYF. The CDR3 nucleotides read TGTGCCAGCAGCTTGGTACTAGCGGGAGGGTTCCACGAGCAGTACTTC.

The CDR3 nucleotides are TGTGCCATCAGTACCGGGACTTCTCGACCACAGCAGTTCTTC. Amino acid sequence: CAISTGTSRPQQFF. This sequence joins TRBV10-3 and TRBJ2-1; D perhaps matches TRBD2 (6 bases). This CDR3 is built from 14 residues. The ends were cut back, 5 bases at V and 11 bases at J, with 19 bases in the middle. CDR1 is ENHRY, CDR2 SYGVKD, per germline.

The V and J genes are TRBV30 and TRBJ1-2; D is ambiguous. V lost 0 bases, J lost 7 bases, and 24 bases lay in between. In germline, CDR1 is GTSNPN, CDR2 SVGIG (reference sequence). This CDR3 comprises 17 residues. CDR3 sequence reads: CAWSVASSLRSTRGYTF. CDR3 nucleotides: TGTGCCTGGAGTGTGGCTTCATCCCTCCGTAGTACCCGTGGCTACACCTTC.

This CDR3 reads CASSPAWVTNEKLFF. DNA for the CDR3: TGTGCCAGCAGCCCGGCGTGGGTAACTAATGAAAAACTGTTTTTT. V is TRBV6-1 and J is TRBJ1-4; D is undetermined. Trimming stripped 6 bases from V and 1 base from J, with 12 bases between. This CDR3 region has 15 residues. Germline V gives CDR1 MNHNS, CDR2 SASEGT.

V usage is TRBV27 and J usage is TRBJ2-4; 9 bases line up with TRBD1. CDR1 and CDR2 (germline): MNHEY, SMNVEV (reference sequence). Trimming removed 4 bases from V and 7 bases from J; junction bases left unmatched: 2. This CDR3 contains 13 residues. The CDR3 sequence: CASSSGTGNIQYF. The DNA of the CDR3 is TGTGCCAGCAGTTCCGGGACAGGGAACATTCAGTACTTC.